Each of the 19 T cell receptor beta chains below was sequenced from the same sample in a study of CD8+ T cells in alopecia areata. Investigators isolated RNA and reverse transcribed it into cDNA to act as the sequencing template. The method was immunoSEQ multiplex PCR; TCRdb's version includes in-frame clones alone and lacks a portion of them. The sample holds more than 110,000 clones; 65% to 90% are singletons and the top ten take approximately 25%. Treatment in this sample: oral pan-JAK inhibitor, 5-10 mg twice daily. The specimen comprised CD8+ T cells sorted from blood, sampled at week 4, from a patient treated with tofacitinib. The receptor source for this set is a human donor with alopecia areata.

The genes are TRBV4-1 and TRBJ2-7, with D perhaps TRBD1 (6 bases). V dropped 4 bases and J dropped 7 bases, with 17 bases sitting between them. The CDR3 is 14 residues long. Germline CDR1 and CDR2: MGHRA and YSYEKL. The CDR3, as DNA: TGCGCCAGCAGCCCTCGCCGGGACAATAGAGAGCAGTACTTC. This encodes CASSPRRDNREQYF.

V gene TRBV19 combines with J gene TRBJ2-1; D may be TRBD2 (6 bases). This CDR3 is 14 amino acids long. Germline CDR1 LNHDA, CDR2 SQIVND (reference sequence). Trimming pared 8 bases from V and 0 bases from J, leaving 11 bases between. The CDR3 loop reads CASGGGSSYNEQFF. The CDR3 DNA reads TGTGCCAGTGGTGGGGGGTCCTCCTACAATGAGCAGTTCTTC. The entire variable domain, with the rest obtained from reference TRBV19 and TRBJ2-1, is as follows: DGGITQSPKYLFRKEGQNVTLSCEQNLNHDAMYWYRQDPGQGLRLIYYSQIVNDFQKGDIAEGYSVSREKKESFPLTVTSAQKNPTAFYLCASGGGSSYNEQFFGPGTRLTVL.

A note on this clone: The same CDR3 arises from other DNA sequences in this sample as well. This chain joins TRBV7-9 and TRBJ2-7; D remains unclear. CDR3 length equals 13 residues. V was cut by 1 base and J by 2 bases, with 6 bases left in between. The V gene's germline CDR1 is SEHNR and CDR2 FQNEAQ (reference sequence). The CDR3 DNA sequence: TGTGCCAGCAGCTTAGGTACTGCCTACGAGCAGTACTTC. Translation: CASSLGTAYEQYF. Looking up the rest from reference TRBV7-9 and TRBJ2-7 gives the full variable domain: DTGVSQNPRHKITKRGQNVTFRCDPISEHNRLYWYRQTLGQGPEFLTYFQNEAQLEKSRLLSDRFSAERPKGSFSTLEIQRTEQGDSAMYLCASSLGTAYEQYFGPGTRLTVT.

V usage is TRBV29-1 and J usage is TRBJ1-1; perhaps TRBD1 as D (6 bases). The germline gives CDR1 SQVTM, CDR2 ANQGSEA. CDR3 length: 12 amino acids. V lost 8 bases and J lost 10, with 20 bases in between. The CDR3 nucleotides read TGCAGCAGCTCAAAAGGGGGGTCTCGAGCTTTCTTT. This sequence encodes CSSSKGGSRAFF.

V is TRBV7-8 and J is TRBJ2-3; no definite D call. This CDR3 region has 13 residues. CDR1 is SGHVS and CDR2 is FQNEAQ in the germline V gene. Trimming stripped 4 bases from V and 4 bases from J, with 9 bases between. The CDR3 spells CASSSLFSDTQYF. The CDR3 region has the DNA TGTGCCAGCAGCTCCCTTTTCTCAGATACGCAGTATTTT.

The V gene is TRBV10-1, the J gene TRBJ2-2; D gene uncertain. CDR3 length equals 11 residues. Per germline, CDR1 WNHNN and CDR2 SYGVQD (reference sequence). The germline V and J ends were trimmed by 3 bases and 5 bases, with 1 base remaining between them. CDR3 sequence: CASSETGELFF. DNA for the CDR3: TGCGCCAGCAGTGAAACCGGGGAGCTGTTTTTT.

This rearrangement joins TRBV7-8 to TRBJ1-4; TRBD1 agrees at 10 bases. J gave up 5 bases and V 4 bases, and 4 bases lay outside the gene matches. This CDR3 spans 15 amino acids. Germline V gives CDR1 SGHVS, CDR2 FQNEAQ. The CDR3 sequence is CASSSGQGLNEKLFF. CDR3 nucleotides: TGTGCCAGCAGCTCGGGACAGGGGTTGAATGAAAAACTGTTTTTT.

This clone was detected only a few times. The genes are TRBV4-2 and TRBJ2-7; 8 bases are shared with TRBD2. CDR3 length equals 16 residues. The trim removed 0 bases at V and 2 bases at J, leaving 6 bases unmatched. Germline V CDR1 and CDR2: LGHNA, YNFKEQ. The chain's CDR3 is CASSQEISGAPYEQYF. The CDR3 nucleotides read TGTGCCAGCAGCCAAGAAATTAGCGGGGCCCCCTACGAGCAGTACTTC.

This chain connects TRBV9 to TRBJ2-7; 10 bases are a match to TRBD2. The V gene's germline CDR1 is SGDLS and CDR2 YYNGEE. The V and J ends lost 4 bases and 1 base, in that order; junction bases with no gene match: 8. The CDR3 runs 16 residues. Here the CDR3 reads CASSPLAGAPSYEQYF. The CDR3 bases are TGTGCCAGCAGCCCTCTAGCGGGGGCCCCATCCTACGAGCAGTACTTC.

CDR3 residues: CASSRSAGRQETQYF. CDR3 bases: TGTGCCAGCAGCCGTTCGGCAGGGAGGCAAGAGACCCAGTACTTC. The chain joins TRBV11-3 to TRBJ2-5; weak D call: TRBD2 (6 bases). The CDR3 covers 15 residues. V lost 5 bases and J lost 2, with 15 bases in between. Germline assignment: CDR1 SGHNT and CDR2 YENEEA.

The chain has TRBV6-5 and TRBJ2-7; D is possibly TRBD1 (7 bases). With 0 bases removed from V and 2 bases from J, the gap between germline ends came to 11 bases. This CDR3 is built from 15 residues. Germline CDR1 reads MNHEY; CDR2 reads SVGAGI. This chain's CDR3 is CASSYSSGGTYEQYF. CDR3 sequence (DNA): TGTGCCAGCAGTTACTCGTCAGGGGGGACCTACGAGCAGTACTTC.

The chain carries TRBV21-1 and TRBJ2-7. TRBV21-1 is labeled a pseudogene. The CDR3 covers 16 residues. The CDR3 is CASTAWKCNKSYEQYF. In DNA form, the CDR3 reads TGTGCCAGTACTGCATGGAAATGTAATAAGAGCTACGAGCAGTACTTC.

This chain joins TRBV11-3 and TRBJ2-5, with D possibly matching TRBD2 (5 bases). The CDR3 totals 14 residues. Per the germline V gene, CDR1 is SGHNT and CDR2 is YENEEA. V was shortened by 5 bases and J by 2 bases, with 12 bases between the two germline ends. The CDR3 region is CASSPPGIQETQYF. The CDR3 coding sequence is TGTGCCAGCAGCCCCCCGGGGATTCAAGAGACCCAGTACTTC.

The J gene is TRBJ1-2, the V gene TRBV6-6; the match to TRBD1 covers 7 bases. The J segment lost 6 bases and the V segment lost 2 bases, leaving 3 bases of the junction unmatched. This CDR3 is 13 amino acids long. Germline CDR1 MNHNY, CDR2 SVGAGI (reference sequence). CDR3 residues: CASSYHRGDGYTF. The CDR3 nucleotides read TGTGCCAGCAGTTACCACAGGGGTGATGGCTACACCTTC.

The chain links TRBV6-5 to TRBJ2-3; weak D call: TRBD2 (5 bases). Trimming shortened V by 0 bases and J by 1 base, and 11 bases separated the two germline ends. Germline V lookup: CDR1 MNHEY, CDR2 SVGAGI. The CDR3 loop spans 16 amino acids. CDR3 coding DNA: TGTGCCAGCAGTTACTCGGGCGGGCAGGGCACAGATACGCAGTATTTT. Its translation: CASSYSGGQGTDTQYF.

The chain is built from TRBV5-1 and TRBJ2-5; perhaps D is TRBD1 or TRBD2 (5 bases each). The CDR3 loop spans 14 amino acids. V lost 0 bases and J lost 3, with 9 bases in between. Per the germline V gene, CDR1 is SGHRS and CDR2 is YFSETQ. The CDR3 here is CASSLEGTKETQYF. The CDR3 bases are TGCGCCAGCAGCTTGGAAGGGACGAAAGAGACCCAGTACTTC. The variable domain in full, with the rest retrieved from reference TRBV5-1 and TRBJ2-5, is KAGVTQTPRYLIKTRGQQVTLSCSPISGHRSVSWYQQTPGQGLQFLFEYFSETQRNKGNFPGRFSGRQFSNSRSEMNVSTLELGDSALYLCASSLEGTKETQYFGPGTRLLVL.

The chain uses TRBV29-1 and TRBJ1-1, with 9 bases lining up with TRBD1. V was clipped by 0 bases and J by 5 bases; unmatched bases: 10. The CDR3 is 16 residues long. Germline lookup yields CDR1 SQVTM and CDR2 ANQGSEA. The CDR3 reads CSVEDYRTGVGTEAFF. The DNA of the CDR3 is TGCAGCGTTGAAGACTATCGGACAGGGGTAGGGACTGAAGCTTTCTTT.

This chain uses TRBV7-2 with TRBJ2-1; D not resolved. Trimming cost V 2 bases and J 2 bases, with 10 bases left between them. CDR1 is SGHTA, CDR2 FQGNSA, per germline. The CDR3 consists of 15 residues. CDR3 region: CASSLFPDPYNEQFF. The CDR3 nucleotides read TGTGCCAGCAGCTTATTTCCCGACCCCTACAATGAGCAGTTCTTC.

The chain has TRBV29-1 and TRBJ2-5; a weak D match, TRBD2 (6 bases). The CDR3 has 13 residues. Trimming took 7 bases from V and 7 from J, leaving 19 bases between them. The germline V gene has CDR1 SQVTM and CDR2 ANQGSEA. The CDR3 DNA sequence: TGCAGCGCACCGGGACTGCTATTAGGGACCCAGTACTTC. This encodes CSAPGLLLGTQYF.